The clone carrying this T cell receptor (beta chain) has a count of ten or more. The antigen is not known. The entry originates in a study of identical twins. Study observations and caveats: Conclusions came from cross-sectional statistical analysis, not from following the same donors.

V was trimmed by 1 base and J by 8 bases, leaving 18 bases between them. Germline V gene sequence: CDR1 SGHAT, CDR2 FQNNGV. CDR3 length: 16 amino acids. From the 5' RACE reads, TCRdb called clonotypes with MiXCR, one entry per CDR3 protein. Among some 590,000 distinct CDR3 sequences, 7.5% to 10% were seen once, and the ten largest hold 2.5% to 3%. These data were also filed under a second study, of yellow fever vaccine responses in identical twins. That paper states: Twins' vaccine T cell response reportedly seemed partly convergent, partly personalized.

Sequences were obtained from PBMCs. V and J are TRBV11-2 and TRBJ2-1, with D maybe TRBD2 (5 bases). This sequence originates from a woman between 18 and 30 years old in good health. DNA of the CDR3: TGTGCCAGCAGCTTAGGATTTAACGGGATTCTCGATGAGCAGTTCTTC. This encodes CASSLGFNGILDEQFF.